The rows below give T cell receptor beta chains drawn from one sample of a study of regulatory T cells in long-lasting Graves disease. MiXCR, applied by TCRdb to the multiplex PCR reads, yields one record per CDR3 protein. The table shows about 620,000 distinct CDR3 sequences, with approximately 15% occurring only once. The same data also went into a second study, on T cells in Graves' hyperthyroidism and ophthalmopathy.

The sample here was peripheral blood mononuclear cells (PBMCs), taken at new diagnosis, from a patient treated with antithyroid drugs. The receptors originated from a woman between 25 and 40 years old with Graves disease. CDR3s leave out the opening cysteine and the closing phenylalanine or tryptophan. The order of the fields is V gene, J gene, CDR3 protein.

V gene: TRBV7-9; J gene: TRBJ1-5; CDR3 protein: ASSLEVGGQPQH
V gene: TRBV6-2/TRBV6-3; J gene: TRBJ2-3; CDR3 protein: ASSPATSGRAWTDTQY
V gene: TRBV6-1; J gene: TRBJ1-1; CDR3 protein: ATKLTTANTEAF
V gene: TRBV27; J gene: TRBJ2-1; CDR3 protein: ASRPDRGGQNEQF
V gene: TRBV14; J gene: TRBJ2-7; CDR3 protein: ASSSGLPPYEQY
V gene: TRBV12-3/TRBV12-4; J gene: TRBJ1-2; CDR3 protein: ASTRQGHGYT
V gene: TRBV12-3/TRBV12-4; J gene: TRBJ1-1; CDR3 protein: ASSNDRDTEAF
V gene: TRBV11-2; J gene: TRBJ2-6; CDR3 protein: ASSYGGAGANVLT
V gene: TRBV6-5; J gene: TRBJ2-6; CDR3 protein: ASSYTVQVSGANVLT
V gene: TRBV5-1; J gene: TRBJ2-7; CDR3 protein: ASSLYARTGGTQPYEQY
V gene: TRBV27; J gene: TRBJ1-4; CDR3 protein: ASSPDLIGLGRDEKLF
V gene: TRBV24-1; J gene: TRBJ1-5; CDR3 protein: ATSDIGGNPNQPQH
V gene: TRBV12-3/TRBV12-4; J gene: TRBJ1-2; CDR3 protein: ASTTPADRAGYT
V gene: TRBV25-1; J gene: TRBJ2-2; CDR3 protein: ASSVRGGLNTGELF
V gene: TRBV30; J gene: TRBJ2-5; CDR3 protein: AWSVGSGETQY
V gene: TRBV11-2; J gene: TRBJ2-7; CDR3 protein: ASSLWEGLYEQY
V gene: TRBV5-1; J gene: TRBJ2-3; CDR3 protein: ASSVGTSGRTDTQY
V gene: TRBV6-2/TRBV6-3; J gene: TRBJ1-1; CDR3 protein: ASSATVMNTEAF
V gene: TRBV20-1; J gene: TRBJ1-1; CDR3 protein: SARPDKWNTEAF
V gene: TRBV10-3; J gene: TRBJ1-2; CDR3 protein: AISVEMGYGYT
V gene: TRBV18; J gene: TRBJ1-1; CDR3 protein: ASSPLQPPNTEAF
V gene: TRBV2; J gene: TRBJ1-5; CDR3 protein: ASSELGTALKPQH
V gene: TRBV7-9; J gene: TRBJ2-2; CDR3 protein: ASSFLGGAGELF
V gene: TRBV4-1; J gene: TRBJ2-1; CDR3 protein: ASSRQGSDEQF
V gene: TRBV6-1; J gene: TRBJ2-3; CDR3 protein: ASRAPGLLTDTQY
V gene: TRBV5-1; J gene: TRBJ2-7; CDR3 protein: ASSFGLQVGPNVYEQY
V gene: TRBV28; J gene: TRBJ1-4; CDR3 protein: ASSLAAQGFGTNEKLF
V gene: TRBV20-1; J gene: TRBJ2-5; CDR3 protein: SARPYRGQETQY
V gene: TRBV12-3/TRBV12-4; J gene: TRBJ2-7; CDR3 protein: ASTTRGGRPPSYEQY